This T cell receptor (beta chain) was recovered during a study of cytomegalovirus exposure and HLA in healthy donors. Findings and limits, study-wide: Clonal expansion, a later analysis showed, was greater in HLA-associated TCR beta chains than in equally common others. It was confirmed in vitro that a few of the CMV-associated chains were specific for CMV antigens. Solely CMV serostatus was available to characterize immune exposure.

60 Vbeta and 13 Jbeta primers were used in PCR. Original data processing: In a later analysis, some 80 million unique TCR beta chains included roughly 11 million shared by two or more donors. The protocol was immunoSEQ multiplex PCR, while the TCRdb copy is restricted to in-frame clones and leaves out a portion. That table furnishes V, J and clone size, whereas the DNA furnished D and trimming. The data contain about 160,000 clones, 60% to 80% of them singletons. Comment on this clone: Antigen: not known.

Germline CDR1 reads SGHRS; CDR2 reads YFSETQ. V shed 5 bases, J shed 4 bases, and the junction held 9 bases outside the gene matches. CDR3 length equals 15 residues. This TCR derives from a man younger than 30 in good health and CMV-seropositive. Sequencing was performed on PBMCs. The rearrangement links TRBV5-1 to TRBJ1-3; 7 bases match TRBD1. The CDR3 here is CASRISRDSGNTIYF. CDR3 sequence (DNA): TGCGCCAGCAGAATTTCCCGGGACAGCGGAAACACCATATATTTT.